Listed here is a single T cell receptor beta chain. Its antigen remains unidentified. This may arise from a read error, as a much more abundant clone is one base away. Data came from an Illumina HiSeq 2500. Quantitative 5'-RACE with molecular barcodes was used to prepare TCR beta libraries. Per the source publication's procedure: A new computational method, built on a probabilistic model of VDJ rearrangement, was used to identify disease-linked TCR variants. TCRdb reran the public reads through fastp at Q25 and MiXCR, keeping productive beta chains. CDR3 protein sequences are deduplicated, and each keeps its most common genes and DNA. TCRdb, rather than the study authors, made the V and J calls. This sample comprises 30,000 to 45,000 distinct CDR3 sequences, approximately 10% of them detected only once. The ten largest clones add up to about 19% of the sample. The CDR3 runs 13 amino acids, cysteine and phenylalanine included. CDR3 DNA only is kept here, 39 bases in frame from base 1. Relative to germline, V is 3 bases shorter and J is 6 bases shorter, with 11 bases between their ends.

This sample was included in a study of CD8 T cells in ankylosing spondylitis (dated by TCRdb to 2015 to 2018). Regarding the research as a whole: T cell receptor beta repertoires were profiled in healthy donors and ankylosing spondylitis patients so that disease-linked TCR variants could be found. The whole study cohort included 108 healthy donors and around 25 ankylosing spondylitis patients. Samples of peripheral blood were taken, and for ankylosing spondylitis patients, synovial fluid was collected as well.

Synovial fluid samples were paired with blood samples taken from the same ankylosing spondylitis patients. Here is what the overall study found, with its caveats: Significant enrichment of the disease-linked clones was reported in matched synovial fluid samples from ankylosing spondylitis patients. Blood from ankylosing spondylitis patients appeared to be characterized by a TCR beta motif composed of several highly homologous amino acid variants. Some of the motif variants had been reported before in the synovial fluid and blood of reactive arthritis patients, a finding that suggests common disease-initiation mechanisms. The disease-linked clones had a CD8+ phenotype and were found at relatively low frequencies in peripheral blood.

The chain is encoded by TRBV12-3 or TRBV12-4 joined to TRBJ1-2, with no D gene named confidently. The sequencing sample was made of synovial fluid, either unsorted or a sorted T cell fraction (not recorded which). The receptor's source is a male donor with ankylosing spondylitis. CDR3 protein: CASSFTGINGYTF. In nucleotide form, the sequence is TGTGCCAGCAGTTTTACCGGAATTAATGGCTACACCTTC.